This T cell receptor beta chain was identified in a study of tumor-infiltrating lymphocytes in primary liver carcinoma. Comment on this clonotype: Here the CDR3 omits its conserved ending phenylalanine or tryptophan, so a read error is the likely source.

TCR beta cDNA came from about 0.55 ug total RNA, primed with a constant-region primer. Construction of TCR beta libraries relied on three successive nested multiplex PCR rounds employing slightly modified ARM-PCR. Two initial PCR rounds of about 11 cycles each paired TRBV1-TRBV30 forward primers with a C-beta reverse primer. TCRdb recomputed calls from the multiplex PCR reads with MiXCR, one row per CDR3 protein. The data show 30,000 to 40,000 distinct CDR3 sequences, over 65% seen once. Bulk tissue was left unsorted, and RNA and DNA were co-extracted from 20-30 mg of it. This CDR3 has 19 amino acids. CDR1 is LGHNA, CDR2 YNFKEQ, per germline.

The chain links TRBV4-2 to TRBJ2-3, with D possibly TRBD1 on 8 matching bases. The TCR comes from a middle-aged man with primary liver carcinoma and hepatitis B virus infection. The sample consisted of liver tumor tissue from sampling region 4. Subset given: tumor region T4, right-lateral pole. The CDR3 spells CASSQWVEGGPVGTGTQYL. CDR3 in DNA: TGTGCCAGCAGCCAATGGGTAGAGGGAGGGCCGGTTGGGACAGGTACGCAGTATCTT.